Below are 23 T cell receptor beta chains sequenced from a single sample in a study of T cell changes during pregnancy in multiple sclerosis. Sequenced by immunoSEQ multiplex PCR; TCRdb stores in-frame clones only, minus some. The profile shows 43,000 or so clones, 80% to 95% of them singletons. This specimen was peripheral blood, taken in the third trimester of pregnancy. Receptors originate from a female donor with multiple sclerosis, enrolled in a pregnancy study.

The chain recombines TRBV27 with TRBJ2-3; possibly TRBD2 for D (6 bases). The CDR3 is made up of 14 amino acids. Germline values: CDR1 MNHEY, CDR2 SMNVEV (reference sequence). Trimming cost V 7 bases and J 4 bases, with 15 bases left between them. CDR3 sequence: CASTPLEGPDTQYF. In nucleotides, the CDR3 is TGTGCCAGCACGCCCTTGGAGGGCCCAGATACGCAGTATTTT.

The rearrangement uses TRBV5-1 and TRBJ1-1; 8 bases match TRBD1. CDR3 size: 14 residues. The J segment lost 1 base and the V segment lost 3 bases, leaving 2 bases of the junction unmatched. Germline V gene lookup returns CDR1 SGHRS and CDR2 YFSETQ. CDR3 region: CASSSGTGNTEAFF. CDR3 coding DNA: TGCGCCAGCAGCTCTGGGACAGGGAACACTGAAGCTTTCTTT.

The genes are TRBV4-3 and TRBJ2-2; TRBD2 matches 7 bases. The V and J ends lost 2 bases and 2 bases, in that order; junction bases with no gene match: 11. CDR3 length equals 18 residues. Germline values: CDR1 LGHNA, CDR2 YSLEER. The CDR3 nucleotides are TGCGCCAGCAGCCAATCTTCCAGCGGGACCCTTAACACCGGGGAGCTGTTTTTT. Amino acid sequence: CASSQSSSGTLNTGELFF.

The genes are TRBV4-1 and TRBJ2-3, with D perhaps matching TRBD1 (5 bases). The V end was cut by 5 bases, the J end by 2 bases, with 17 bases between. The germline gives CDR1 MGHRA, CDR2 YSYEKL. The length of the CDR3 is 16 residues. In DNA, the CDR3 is TGCGCCAGCAGCTCAACCCTGGGCAGGGTCACAGATACGCAGTATTTT. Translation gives CASSSTLGRVTDTQYF.

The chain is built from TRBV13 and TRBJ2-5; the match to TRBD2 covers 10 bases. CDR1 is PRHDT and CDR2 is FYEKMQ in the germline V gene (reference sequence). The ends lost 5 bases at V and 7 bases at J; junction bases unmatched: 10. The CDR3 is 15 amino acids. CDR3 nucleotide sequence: TGTGCCAGCAGCCTTAGGACAGCGGGAGGGGCGACCCAGTACTTC. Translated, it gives CASSLRTAGGATQYF.

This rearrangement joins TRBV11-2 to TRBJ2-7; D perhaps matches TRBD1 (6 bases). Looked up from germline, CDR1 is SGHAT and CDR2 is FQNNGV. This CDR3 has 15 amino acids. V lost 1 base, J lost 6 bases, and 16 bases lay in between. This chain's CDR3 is CASSLGDRPRLEQYF. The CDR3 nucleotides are TGTGCCAGCAGCTTAGGAGACAGGCCACGGCTCGAGCAGTACTTC. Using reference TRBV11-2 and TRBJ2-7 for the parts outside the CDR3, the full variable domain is EAGVAQSPRYKIIEKRQSVAFWCNPISGHATLYWYQQILGQGPKLLIQFQNNGVVDDSQLPKDRFSAERLKGVDSTLKIQPAKLEDSAVYLCASSLGDRPRLEQYFGPGTRLTVT.

The DNA for the CDR3 is TGTGCCAGCAGTTTGGCCGGGACGGCGGGGGAGACCCAGTACTTC. Translated, it gives CASSLAGTAGETQYF. J is TRBJ2-5 and V is TRBV28, with D possibly TRBD2 on 6 matching bases. This CDR3 comprises 15 residues. V lost 3 bases and J lost 5, with 16 bases in between. Germline V gene sequence: CDR1 MDHEN, CDR2 SYDVKM.

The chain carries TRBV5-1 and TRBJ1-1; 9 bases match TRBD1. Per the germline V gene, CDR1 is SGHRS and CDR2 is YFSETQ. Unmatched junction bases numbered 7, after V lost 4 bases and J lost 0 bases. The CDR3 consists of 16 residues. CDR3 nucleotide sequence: TGCGCCAGCAGCCGCGACGGACAGGGGATGAACACTGAAGCTTTCTTT. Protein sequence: CASSRDGQGMNTEAFF.

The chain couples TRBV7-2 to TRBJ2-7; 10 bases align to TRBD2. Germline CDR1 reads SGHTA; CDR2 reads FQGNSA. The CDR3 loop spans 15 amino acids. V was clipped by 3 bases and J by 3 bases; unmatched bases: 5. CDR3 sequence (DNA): TGTGCCAGCAGCTTTGGGACTAGCGCTTTCTACGAGCAGTACTTC. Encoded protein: CASSFGTSAFYEQYF.

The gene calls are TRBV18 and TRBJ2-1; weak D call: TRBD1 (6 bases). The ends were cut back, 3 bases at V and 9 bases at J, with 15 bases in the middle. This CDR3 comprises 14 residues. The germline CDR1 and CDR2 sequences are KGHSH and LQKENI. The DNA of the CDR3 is TGTGCCAGCTCACCTCCTGGACAGCCCTCTGAGCAGTTCTTC. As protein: CASSPPGQPSEQFF.

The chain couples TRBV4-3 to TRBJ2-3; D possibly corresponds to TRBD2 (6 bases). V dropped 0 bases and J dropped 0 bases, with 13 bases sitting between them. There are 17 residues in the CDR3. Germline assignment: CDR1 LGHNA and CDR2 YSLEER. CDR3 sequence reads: CASSQDAGPSSTDTQYF. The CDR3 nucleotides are TGCGCCAGCAGCCAAGATGCGGGACCCTCTAGCACAGATACGCAGTATTTT.

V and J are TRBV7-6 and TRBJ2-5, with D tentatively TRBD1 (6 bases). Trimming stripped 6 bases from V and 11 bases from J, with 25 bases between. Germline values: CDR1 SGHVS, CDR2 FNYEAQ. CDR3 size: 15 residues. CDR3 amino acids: CASSPVGNQEGGQYF. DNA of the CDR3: TGTGCCAGCAGTCCCGTAGGTAACCAAGAAGGGGGTCAGTACTTC.

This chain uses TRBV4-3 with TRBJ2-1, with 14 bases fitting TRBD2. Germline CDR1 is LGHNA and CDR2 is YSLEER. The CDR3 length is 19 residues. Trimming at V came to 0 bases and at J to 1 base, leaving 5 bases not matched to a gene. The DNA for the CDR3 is TGCGCCAGCAGCCAAGAGGGACTAGCGGGAGAGGGGTCCTACAATGAGCAGTTCTTC. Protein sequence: CASSQEGLAGEGSYNEQFF.

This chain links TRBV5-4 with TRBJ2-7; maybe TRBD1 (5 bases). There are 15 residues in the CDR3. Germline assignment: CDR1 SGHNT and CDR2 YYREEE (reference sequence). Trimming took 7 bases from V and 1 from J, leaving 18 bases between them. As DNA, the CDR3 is TGTGCCAGCCGAAACAGGCCCTCCTCATCCTACGAGCAGTACTTC. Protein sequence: CASRNRPSSSYEQYF.

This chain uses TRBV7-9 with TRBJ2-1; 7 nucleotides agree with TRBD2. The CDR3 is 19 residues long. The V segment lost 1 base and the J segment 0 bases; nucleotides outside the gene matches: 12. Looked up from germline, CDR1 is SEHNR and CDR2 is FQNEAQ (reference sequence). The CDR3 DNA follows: TGTGCCAGCAGCTTAGTACCTAGCGGATTACGCGGCTCCTACAATGAGCAGTTCTTC. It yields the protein CASSLVPSGLRGSYNEQFF.

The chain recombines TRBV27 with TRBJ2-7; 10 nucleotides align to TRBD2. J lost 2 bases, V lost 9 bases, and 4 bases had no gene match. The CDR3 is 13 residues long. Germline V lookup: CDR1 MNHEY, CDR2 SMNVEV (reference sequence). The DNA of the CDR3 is TGTGCCAGTGCTCTAGCGGGAGCCTACGAGCAGTACTTC. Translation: CASALAGAYEQYF.

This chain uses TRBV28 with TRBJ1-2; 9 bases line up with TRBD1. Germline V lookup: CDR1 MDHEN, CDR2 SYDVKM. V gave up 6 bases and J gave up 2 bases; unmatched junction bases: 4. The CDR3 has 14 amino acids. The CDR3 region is CASRLQGANYGYTF. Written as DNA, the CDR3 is TGTGCCAGCAGGCTACAGGGGGCGAACTATGGCTACACCTTC.

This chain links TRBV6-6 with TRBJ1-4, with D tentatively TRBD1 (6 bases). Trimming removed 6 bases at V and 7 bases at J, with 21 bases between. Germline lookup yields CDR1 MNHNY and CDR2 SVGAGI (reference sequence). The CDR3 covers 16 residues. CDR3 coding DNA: TGTGCCAGCAGGCCACCCTACGGGGGGCAAGGTGAAAAACTGTTTTTT. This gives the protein CASRPPYGGQGEKLFF.

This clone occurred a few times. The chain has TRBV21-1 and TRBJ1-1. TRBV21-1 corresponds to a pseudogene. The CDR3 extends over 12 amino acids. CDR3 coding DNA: TGTGCCAGCAGCAAACGAGGCACTGAAGCTTTCTTT. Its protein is CASSKRGTEAFF.

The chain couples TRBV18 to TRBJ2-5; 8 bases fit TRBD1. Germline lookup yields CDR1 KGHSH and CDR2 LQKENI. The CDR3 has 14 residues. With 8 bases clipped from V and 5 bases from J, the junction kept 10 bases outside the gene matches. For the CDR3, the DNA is TGTGCCAGCACTGGACAGGGTACCCTCGAGACCCAGTACTTC. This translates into CASTGQGTLETQYF.

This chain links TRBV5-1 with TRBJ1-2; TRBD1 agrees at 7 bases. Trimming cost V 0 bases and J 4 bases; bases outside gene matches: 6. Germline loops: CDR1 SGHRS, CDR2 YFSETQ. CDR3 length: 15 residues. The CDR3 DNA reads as TGCGCCAGCAGCTTGGTGGACAGGCGGACCTATGGCTACACCTTC. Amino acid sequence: CASSLVDRRTYGYTF.

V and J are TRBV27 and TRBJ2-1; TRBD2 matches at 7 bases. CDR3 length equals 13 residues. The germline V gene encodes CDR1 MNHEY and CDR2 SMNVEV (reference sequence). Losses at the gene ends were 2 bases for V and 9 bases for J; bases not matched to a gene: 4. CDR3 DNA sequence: TGTGCCAGCAGTTTACCGGGGGGACGTGAGCAGTTCTTC. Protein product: CASSLPGGREQFF.

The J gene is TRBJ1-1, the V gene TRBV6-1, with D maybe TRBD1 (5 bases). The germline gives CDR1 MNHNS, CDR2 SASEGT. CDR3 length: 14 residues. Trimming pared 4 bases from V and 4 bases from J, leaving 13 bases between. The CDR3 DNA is TGTGCCAGCAGTGCGCAGGGCCGGAGCACTGAAGCTTTCTTT. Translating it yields CASSAQGRSTEAFF.